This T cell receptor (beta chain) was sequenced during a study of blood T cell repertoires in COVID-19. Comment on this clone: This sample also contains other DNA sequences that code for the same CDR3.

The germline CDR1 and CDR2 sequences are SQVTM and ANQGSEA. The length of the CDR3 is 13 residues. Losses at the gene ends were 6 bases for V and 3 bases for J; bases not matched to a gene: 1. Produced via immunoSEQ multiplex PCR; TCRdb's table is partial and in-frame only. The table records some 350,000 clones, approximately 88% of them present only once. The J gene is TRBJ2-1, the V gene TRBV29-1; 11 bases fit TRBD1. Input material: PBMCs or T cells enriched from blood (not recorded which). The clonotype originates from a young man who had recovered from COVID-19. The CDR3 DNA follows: TGCAGCGTGGGGACAGGGGGCTACAATGAGCAGTTCTTC. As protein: CSVGTGGYNEQFF.